This T cell receptor beta chain originates from a study of blood T cells in healthy people across ages (dated by TCRdb to the mid-2010s). At the level of the whole study: In model experiments, template switching captured roughly one uniquely barcoded TCR beta cDNA molecule for every two T cells. Age-related changes in TCR beta repertoire diversity were measured in the study by deep sequencing normalized with unique cDNA molecular identifiers. Donors were grouped into four age groups: young (average 16 years), middle-aged (39), aged (about 59) and long-lived (about 90). To avoid experimental bias, donors of different ages were spread randomly across the sequencing lanes. For two donors (one aged 18 to 29 and one aged 80 or older), the study analyzed two additional independent replicas of 1 million unique cDNA reads from the same blood draw.

Donors were roughly 40 systemically healthy Caucasian individuals from Russia aged roughly 6 to 95 years. Around 9.8 milliliters of peripheral blood were collected from each donor into EDTA-treated Vacutainer tubes. Ficoll-Paque density-gradient centrifugation was used to isolate PBMCs, with at least 6 million per sample. Total RNA, at least 6 micrograms per sample, was extracted from PBMCs with Trizol reagent. The percentages of naive CD45RAhigh/CD27high T cells were determined by flow cytometry on a PBMC aliquot from every donor. CDR1 and CDR2 are drawn from the germline V gene: ENHRY, SYGVKD. Including cysteine and phenylalanine, the CDR3 has 15 amino acids. CDR3 DNA only is kept here, 45 bases in frame from base 1. Trimming removed 0 bases from V and 0 bases from J, leaving 9 bases between the germline ends. Libraries were prepared through 5' RACE. Sequencer: Illumina HiSeq 2500. A second PCR of roughly 7 to 11 cycles was performed with a sample-barcoded 5' primer and a J-beta primer mix. Each TCR beta cDNA molecule received a unique molecular identifier from a template-switch 5' adaptor carrying 12 random nucleotides. Each sample yielded at least 3 million CDR3-containing paired-end reads. The Mint cDNA synthesis kit, primed by a TRBC-specific oligonucleotide, was used to synthesize first-strand cDNA from all RNA. All cDNA was treated with uracil-DNA glycosylase and then went through a first 18-cycle PCR with the universal primers M1SS and BC2_uni_R. Per the source publication's procedure: For normalization, 1 million high-quality reads were randomly selected from each sample, with every read carrying a distinct molecular identifier. Reads sharing molecular identifiers were discarded rather than binned into consensus sequences. MiTCR, set to a Q25 quality threshold and the strictest error-elimination algorithm, was used for CDR3 identification, clonotype clustering and error correction. A nonparametric unseen species model with Euler transformation was used to estimate lower-bound total TCR beta diversity. TCRdb trimmed the raw reads at Q25, called clones with MiXCR and kept productive beta chains. Rows merge per CDR3 protein into single entries with the most common DNA and genes. The V and J calls and clone size come from TCRdb's table, not from the authors' own analysis. This sample lists about 970,000 distinct CDR3 sequences; roughly 51% were detected once. The ten most abundant clones make up 20% to 25% of the sample.

A word on this clonotype: This clone's antigen is unknown. Base qualities are not recorded, but no much larger clone differs from it by a single base.

What the authors observed across the whole study: The long-lived group showed more naive CD4+ T cells, fewer expanded clones and increased TCR diversity than the aged group, suggesting age selection. Estimates of total diversity from one million sequenced T cells were regarded as lower bounds and underestimates. Conclusive comparison of naive and antigen-experienced compartments was prevented by the profiling of bulk unsorted PBMCs. Observed TCR beta diversity per million T cells fell roughly linearly with age, and a significant reduction was already apparent by age around 40. The CMV infection status of donors was not known, potentially confounding age-related changes in expanded clonotypes. There was a strong correlation between observed TCR beta diversity and the percentage of naive T cells measured by flow cytometry.

Source material: blood. The TCR was taken from a woman aged 60-70 years in good health. The chain is encoded by TRBV10-3 joined to TRBJ2-7; 5 matching bases give a weak D call of TRBD2. The CDR3 protein: CAISESPGNSYEQYF. The nucleotide sequence reads as follows: TGTGCCATCAGTGAGTCGCCGGGAAACTCCTACGAGCAGTACTTC.